This is a list of T cell receptor beta chains from one sample in a study of shared clonotypes between healthy human individuals. Some clones are missing from TCRdb's copy, which holds only in-frame ones; the method was immunoSEQ multiplex PCR. The sample carries 2 million to 2.5 million clones, over 85% recorded once. Sequences were obtained from naive CD4+ T cells sorted from blood. The receptors were sampled from a young man in good health. Each CDR3 is given with its conserved first and last residue. Each record gives: clone size, D gene, J gene, V gene, CDR3 DNA, CDR3 protein. D genes are given only for firm matches. Clone size is shown for a subset of rows, as once, few, many or a class of expanded clone.

-,-,TRBJ1-3,TRBV4-3,TGCGCCAGCAGCCAGTCATCCAGCCCTGGAAACACCATATATTTT,CASSQSSSPGNTIYF
-,-,TRBJ2-1,TRBV25-1,TGTGCCAGCAGCACCTCCGACAGCTACAATGAGCAGTTCTTC,CASSTSDSYNEQFF
-,-,TRBJ2-7,TRBV21-1,TGTGCCAGCAGCGGTGACAGAGTATCCTACGAGCAGTACTTC,CASSGDRVSYEQYF
-,TRBD2,TRBJ2-3,TRBV4-2,TGTGCCAGCAGAAACGTAGCGGGGGGGTCCACAGATACGCAGTATTTT,CASRNVAGGSTDTQYF
-,-,TRBJ2-1,TRBV6-5,TGTGCCAGCAGTTACTCTCGACAGATTAACAATGAGCAGTTCTTC,CASSYSRQINNEQFF
-,-,TRBJ1-1,TRBV6-1,TGTGCCAGCAGGGGAACAGGGATGAACACTGAAGCTTTCTTT,CASRGTGMNTEAFF
-,-,TRBJ2-6,TRBV10-3,TGTGCCATCAGTGAGACGTTGCGTGGGGGAGGTGGGGCCAACGTCCTGACTTTC,CAISETLRGGGGANVLTF
-,TRBD1,TRBJ1-1,TRBV18,TGTGCCAGCTCCCCACTGACAGGGCTGAACACTGAAGCTTTCTTT,CASSPLTGLNTEAFF
-,-,TRBJ2-7,TRBV29-1,TGCAGCGTGGCCGACACCTACGAGCAGTACTTC,CSVADTYEQYF
once,-,TRBJ2-1,TRBV19,TGTGCCAGTAAGGGACGGAATGAGCAGTTCTTC,CASKGRNEQFF
-,TRBD2,TRBJ2-5,TRBV7-2,TGTGCCAGCAGCCTGAGACTAGCAGGAGAGACCCAGTACTTC,CASSLRLAGETQYF
-,-,TRBJ2-7,TRBV6-1,TGTGCCAGCAGTGCGGACTTTAGCTCCTACGAGCAGTACTTC,CASSADFSSYEQYF
-,-,TRBJ2-7,TRBV6-1,TGTGCCAGCAGTGAAGAAAGGGGCCTACCCTACGAGCAGTACTTC,CASSEERGLPYEQYF
-,-,TRBJ1-4,TRBV30,TGTGCCGGAAGGGGACCCAGCGTAGATAATGAAAAACTGTTTTTT,CAGRGPSVDNEKLFF
-,TRBD2,TRBJ2-7,TRBV2,TGTGCCAGCAGATCCGGGACTAGCGGCGAGCAGTACTTC,CASRSGTSGEQYF
-,-,TRBJ1-2,TRBV29-1,TGCAGCGTTGAAGGCAGGGGAAAGGGAGGCTACACCTTC,CSVEGRGKGGYTF
-,TRBD2,TRBJ2-1,TRBV6-5,TGTGCCAGCACCCGATCTGAGCGGGAGAATGAGCAGTTCTTC,CASTRSERENEQFF
-,TRBD1,TRBJ1-2,TRBV6-1,TGTGCCAGCAGTGATTGGACAGGGACAAATGGCTACACCTTC,CASSDWTGTNGYTF
-,-,TRBJ1-6,TRBV2,TGTGCCAGCAGTGATCTTATATCGAATTCACCCCTCCACTTT,CASSDLISNSPLHF
once,-,TRBJ2-2,TRBV30,TGTGCCTGGGACGGTCAGAGAACCGGGGAGCTGTTTTTT,CAWDGQRTGELFF
-,-,TRBJ2-3,TRBV9,TGTGCCAGCAGCCCATGGACAGAAAGCACAGATACGCAGTATTTT,CASSPWTESTDTQYF
-,-,TRBJ2-7,TRBV7-9,TGTGCCAGCAGCTTAGTCCCGTTCTCGGGGGCCGACTACGAGCAGTACTTC,CASSLVPFSGADYEQYF
-,-,TRBJ1-2,TRBV4-1,TGCGCCAGCAGCCAAGGCCGATCCTATGGCTACACCTTC,CASSQGRSYGYTF
-,-,TRBJ1-2,TRBV4-3,TGCGCCAGCAGCCAAGGAATGACAATCTCCTATGGCTACACCTTC,CASSQGMTISYGYTF
-,TRBD1,TRBJ1-2,TRBV29-1,TGCAGCGTGCTCCAGGGGGGCGGCTACACCTTC,CSVLQGGGYTF
-,-,TRBJ2-5,TRBV6-6,TGTGCCAGCAGTTACGGGGGGCAAGAGACCCAGTACTTC,CASSYGGQETQYF
-,-,TRBJ1-6,TRBV6-5,TGTGCCAGCAGGCGAGACGGGCAATCACCCCTCCACTTT,CASRRDGQSPLHF
-,TRBD1,TRBJ2-7,TRBV7-9,TGTGCCAGCAGCCGAGGGTCGGGACAGGGATCATACGAGCAGTACTTC,CASSRGSGQGSYEQYF
once,TRBD2,TRBJ2-7,TRBV2,TGTGCCAGCAGGGGATCGGGAGGATCCTACGAGCAGTACTTC,CASRGSGGSYEQYF
once,-,TRBJ1-4,TRBV30,TGTGCCTGGAGTGTAACGGGGGCGGGGGAAAAACTGTTTTTT,CAWSVTGAGEKLFF
-,TRBD1,TRBJ2-5,TRBV6-1,TGTGCCAGCAGTATACAGGGGAAACAAGAGACCCAGTACTTC,CASSIQGKQETQYF
-,TRBD1,TRBJ2-1,TRBV7-9,TGTGCCAGCAGCTTAGCGGCAGGGGGATACAATGAGCAGTTCTTC,CASSLAAGGYNEQFF
-,TRBD1,TRBJ1-1,TRBV19,TGTGCCAGTAGTATAGTGTCGCAGGGACAGTCCGGGGAGACTGAAGCTTTCTTT,CASSIVSQGQSGETEAFF
-,-,TRBJ2-7,TRBV6-5,TGTGCCAGCAGCCTCACGGACTTTGACGAGCAGTACTTC,CASSLTDFDEQYF
-,-,TRBJ2-6,TRBV7-2,TGTGCCAGCACGCCCTTCGTCTCTGGGGCCAACGTCCTGACTTTC,CASTPFVSGANVLTF
-,-,TRBJ2-3,TRBV30,TGTGCCTGGAGTCCCCAAGCTGGAGATACGCAGTATTTT,CAWSPQAGDTQYF
-,TRBD2,TRBJ2-7,TRBV11-3,TGTGCCAGCAGCTTTCTAGCGGGGGCCCCCTACGAGCAGTACTTC,CASSFLAGAPYEQYF
-,-,TRBJ1-6,TRBV18,TGTGCCAGCTCACAGGGTTTCGAGTCACCCCTCCACTTT,CASSQGFESPLHF
-,TRBD1,TRBJ1-1,TRBV12-5,TGTGCTAGTGGTCTTTTTGGGGGCAGGGGGCGGAGGACTGAAGCTTTCTTT,CASGLFGGRGRRTEAFF
-,TRBD2,TRBJ2-7,TRBV10-3,TGTGCCATCAGTGACCTCGTAGCGGGCAGGTACGAGCAGTACTTC,CAISDLVAGRYEQYF
-,TRBD2,TRBJ2-5,TRBV7-2,TGTGCCAGCAGCCAGACTAGCGGCGGACAGACCCAGTACTTC,CASSQTSGGQTQYF
-,TRBD1,TRBJ1-3,TRBV7-2,TGTGCCAGCAGCTTTACAGGGGGCATAGCAAACACCATATATTTT,CASSFTGGIANTIYF
-,TRBD1,TRBJ2-3,TRBV5-1,TGCGCCAGCAGCTTGAGGGACAGGCTCACAGATACGCAGTATTTT,CASSLRDRLTDTQYF
-,-,TRBJ2-2,TRBV2,TGTGCCAGCAGTGCCCAGAATACCGGGGAGCTGTTTTTT,CASSAQNTGELFF